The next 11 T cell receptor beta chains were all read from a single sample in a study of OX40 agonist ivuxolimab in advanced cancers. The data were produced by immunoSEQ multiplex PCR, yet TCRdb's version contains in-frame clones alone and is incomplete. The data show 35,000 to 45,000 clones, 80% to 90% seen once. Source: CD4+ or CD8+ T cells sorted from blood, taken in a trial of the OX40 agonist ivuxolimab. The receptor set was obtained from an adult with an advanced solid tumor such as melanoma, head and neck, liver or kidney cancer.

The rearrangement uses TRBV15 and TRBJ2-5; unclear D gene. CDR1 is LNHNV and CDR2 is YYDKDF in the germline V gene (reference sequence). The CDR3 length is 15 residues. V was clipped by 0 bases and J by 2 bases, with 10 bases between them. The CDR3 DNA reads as TGTGCCACCAGCAGAGATCCGTCGGCACAAGAGACCCAGTACTTC. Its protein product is CATSRDPSAQETQYF.

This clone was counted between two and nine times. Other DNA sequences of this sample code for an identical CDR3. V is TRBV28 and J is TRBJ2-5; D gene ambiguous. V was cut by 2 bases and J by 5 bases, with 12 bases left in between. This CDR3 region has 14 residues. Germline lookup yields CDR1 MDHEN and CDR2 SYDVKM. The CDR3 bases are TGTGCCAGCAGTTTACAAGGAGCGCGGGAGACCCAGTACTTC. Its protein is CASSLQGARETQYF.

The CDR3 coding sequence is TGTGCCACCAGGTCCGGACAGTACATGAACACTGAAGCTTTCTTT. This codes for CATRSGQYMNTEAFF. This chain links TRBV6-1 with TRBJ1-1, with D possibly TRBD1 on 6 matching bases. Per the germline V gene, CDR1 is MNHNS and CDR2 is SASEGT. The CDR3 consists of 15 residues. V lost 10 bases and J lost 0, with 18 bases in between.

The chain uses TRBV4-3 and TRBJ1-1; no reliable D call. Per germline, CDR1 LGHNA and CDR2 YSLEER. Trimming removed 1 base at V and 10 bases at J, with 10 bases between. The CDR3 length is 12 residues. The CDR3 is CASSQVNGRAFF. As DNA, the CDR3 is TGCGCCAGCAGCCAAGTTAATGGAAGAGCTTTCTTT.

CDR3: CASSESSYEQYF. The CDR3 region has the DNA TGTGCCAGCAGTGAAAGCTCCTACGAGCAGTACTTC. This sequence joins TRBV2 and TRBJ2-7; no clear D. Trimming cost V 2 bases and J 0 bases, with 2 bases left between them. CDR3 length equals 12 residues. Germline values: CDR1 SNHLY, CDR2 FYNNEI.

The CDR3 DNA reads as TGTGCCAGCAGCCTAGGACAGGGGGTATTTGGTACGCAGTATTTT. This translates into CASSLGQGVFGTQYF. This chain links TRBV7-2 with TRBJ2-3; 10 positions match TRBD1. With V trimmed by 5 bases and J by 8 bases, 10 bases remained unmatched. This CDR3 spans 15 amino acids. Germline loops: CDR1 SGHTA, CDR2 FQGNSA.

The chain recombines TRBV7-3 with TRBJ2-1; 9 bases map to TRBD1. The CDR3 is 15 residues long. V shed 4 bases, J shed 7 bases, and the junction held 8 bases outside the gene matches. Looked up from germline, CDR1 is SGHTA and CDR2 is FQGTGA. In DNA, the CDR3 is TGTGCCAGCAGCTCTACAGGGGGCGCGAGGAATGAGCAGTTCTTC. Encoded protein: CASSSTGGARNEQFF. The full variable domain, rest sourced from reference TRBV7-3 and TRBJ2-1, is GAGVSQTPSNKVTEKGKYVELRCDPISGHTALYWYRQSLGQGPEFLIYFQGTGAADDSGLPNDRFFAVRPEGSVSTLKIQRTERGDSAVYLCASSSTGGARNEQFFGPGTRLTVL.

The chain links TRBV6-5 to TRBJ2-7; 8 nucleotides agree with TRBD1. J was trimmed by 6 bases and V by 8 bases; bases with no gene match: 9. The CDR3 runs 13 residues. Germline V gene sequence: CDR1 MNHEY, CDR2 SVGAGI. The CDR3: CASRKRTGSEQYF. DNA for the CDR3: TGTGCCAGCCGGAAAAGGACAGGGAGCGAGCAGTACTTC.

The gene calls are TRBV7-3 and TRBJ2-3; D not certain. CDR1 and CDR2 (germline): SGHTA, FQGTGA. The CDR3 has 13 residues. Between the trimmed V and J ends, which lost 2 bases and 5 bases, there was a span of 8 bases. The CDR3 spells CASSLSKGDTQYF. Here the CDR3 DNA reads TGTGCCAGCAGCTTATCAAAGGGAGATACGCAGTATTTT. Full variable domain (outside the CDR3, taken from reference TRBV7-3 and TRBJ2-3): GAGVSQTPSNKVTEKGKYVELRCDPISGHTALYWYRQSLGQGPEFLIYFQGTGAADDSGLPNDRFFAVRPEGSVSTLKIQRTERGDSAVYLCASSLSKGDTQYFGPGTRLTVL.

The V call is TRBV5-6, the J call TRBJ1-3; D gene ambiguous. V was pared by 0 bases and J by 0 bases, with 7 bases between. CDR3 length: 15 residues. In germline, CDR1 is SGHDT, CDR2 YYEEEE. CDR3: CASSLDSYSGNTIYF. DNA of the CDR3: TGTGCCAGCAGCTTGGACAGTTACTCTGGAAACACCATATATTTT.

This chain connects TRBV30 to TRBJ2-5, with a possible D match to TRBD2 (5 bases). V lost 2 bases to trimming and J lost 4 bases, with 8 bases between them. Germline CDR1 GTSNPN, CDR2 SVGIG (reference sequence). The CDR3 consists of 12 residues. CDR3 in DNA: TGTGCCTGGAGTCAAGAGGGAGAGACCCAGTACTTC. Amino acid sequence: CAWSQEGETQYF.